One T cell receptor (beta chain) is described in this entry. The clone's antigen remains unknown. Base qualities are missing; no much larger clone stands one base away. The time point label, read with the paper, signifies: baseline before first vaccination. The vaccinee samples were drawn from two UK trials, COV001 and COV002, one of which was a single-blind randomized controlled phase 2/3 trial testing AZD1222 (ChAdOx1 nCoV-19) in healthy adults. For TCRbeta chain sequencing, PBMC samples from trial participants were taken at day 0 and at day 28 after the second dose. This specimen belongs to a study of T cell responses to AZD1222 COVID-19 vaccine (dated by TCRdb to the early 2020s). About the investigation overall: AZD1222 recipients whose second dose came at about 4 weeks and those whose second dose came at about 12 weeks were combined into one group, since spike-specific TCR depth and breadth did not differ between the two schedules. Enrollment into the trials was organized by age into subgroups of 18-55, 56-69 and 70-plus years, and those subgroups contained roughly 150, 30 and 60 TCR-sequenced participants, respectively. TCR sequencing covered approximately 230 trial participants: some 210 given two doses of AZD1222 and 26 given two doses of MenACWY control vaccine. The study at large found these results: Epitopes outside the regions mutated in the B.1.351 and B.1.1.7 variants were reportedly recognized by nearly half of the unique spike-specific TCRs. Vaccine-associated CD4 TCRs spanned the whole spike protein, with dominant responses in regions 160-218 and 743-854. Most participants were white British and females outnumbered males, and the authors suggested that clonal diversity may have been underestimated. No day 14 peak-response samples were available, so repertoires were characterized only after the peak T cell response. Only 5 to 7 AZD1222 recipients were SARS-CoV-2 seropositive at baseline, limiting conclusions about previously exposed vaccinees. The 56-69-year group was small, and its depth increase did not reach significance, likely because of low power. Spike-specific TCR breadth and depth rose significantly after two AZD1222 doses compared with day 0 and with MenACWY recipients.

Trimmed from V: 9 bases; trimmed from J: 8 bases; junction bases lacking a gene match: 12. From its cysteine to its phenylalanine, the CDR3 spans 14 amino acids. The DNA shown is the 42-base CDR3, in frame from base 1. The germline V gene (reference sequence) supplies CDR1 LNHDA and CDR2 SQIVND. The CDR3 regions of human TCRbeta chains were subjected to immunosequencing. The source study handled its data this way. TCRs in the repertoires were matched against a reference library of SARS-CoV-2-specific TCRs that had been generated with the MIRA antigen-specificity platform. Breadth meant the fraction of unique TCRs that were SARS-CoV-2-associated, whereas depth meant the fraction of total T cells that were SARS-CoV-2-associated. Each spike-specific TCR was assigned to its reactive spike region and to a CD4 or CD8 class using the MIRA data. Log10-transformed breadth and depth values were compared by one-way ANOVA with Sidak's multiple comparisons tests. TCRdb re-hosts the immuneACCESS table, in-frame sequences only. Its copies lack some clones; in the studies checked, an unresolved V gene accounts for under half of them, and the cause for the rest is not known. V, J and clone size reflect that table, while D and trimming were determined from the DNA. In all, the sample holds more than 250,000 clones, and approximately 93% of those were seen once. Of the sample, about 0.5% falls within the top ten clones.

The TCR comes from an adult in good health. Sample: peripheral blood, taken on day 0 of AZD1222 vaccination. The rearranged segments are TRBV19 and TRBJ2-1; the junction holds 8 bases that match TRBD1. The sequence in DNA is TGTGCCAGCGGGACAGGAGGATGGGGAGATGAGCAGTTCTTC. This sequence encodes CASGTGGWGDEQFF. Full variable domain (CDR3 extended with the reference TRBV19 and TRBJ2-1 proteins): DGGITQSPKYLFRKEGQNVTLSCEQNLNHDAMYWYRQDPGQGLRLIYYSQIVNDFQKGDIAEGYSVSREKKESFPLTVTSAQKNPTAFYLCASGTGGWGDEQFFGPGTRLTVL.